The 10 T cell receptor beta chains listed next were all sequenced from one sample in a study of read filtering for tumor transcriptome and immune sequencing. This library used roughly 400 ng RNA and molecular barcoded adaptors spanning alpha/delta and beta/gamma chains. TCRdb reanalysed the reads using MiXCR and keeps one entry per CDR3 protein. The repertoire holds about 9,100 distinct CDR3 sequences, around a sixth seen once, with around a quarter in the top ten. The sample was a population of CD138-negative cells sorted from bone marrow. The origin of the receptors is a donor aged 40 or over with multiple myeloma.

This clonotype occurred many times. The CDR3 loop is CASSQPGQTSYEQYF. CDR3 bases: TGTGCCAGCAGCCAACCGGGACAGACCTCGTACGAGCAGTACTTC. The V call is TRBV4-2, the J call TRBJ2-7, with 7 nucleotides matching TRBD1. CDR1 LGHNA and CDR2 YNFKEQ come from the germline V gene. The CDR3 has 15 residues. After removal of 2 bases from V and 4 bases from J, the junction contained 8 bases not matched to a gene.

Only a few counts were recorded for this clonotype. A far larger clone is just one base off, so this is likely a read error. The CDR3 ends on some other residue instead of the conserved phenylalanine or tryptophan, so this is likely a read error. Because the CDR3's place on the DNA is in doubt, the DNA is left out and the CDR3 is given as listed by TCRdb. The CDR3 protein is CASGETGTGVDL. The genes are TRBV6-5 and TRBJ1-1; the table gives TRBD1 as D, unverified against the DNA. With termini counted, the CDR3 has 12 amino acids. The germline CDR1 and CDR2 sequences are MNHEY and SVGAGI.

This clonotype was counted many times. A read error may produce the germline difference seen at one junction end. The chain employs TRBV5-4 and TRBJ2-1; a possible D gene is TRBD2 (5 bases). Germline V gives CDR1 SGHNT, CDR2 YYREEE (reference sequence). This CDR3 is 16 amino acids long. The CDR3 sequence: CASGLYAGGVYNEQFF. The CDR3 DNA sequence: TGTGCCAGCGGCTTGTATGCGGGCGGTGTTTACAATGAGCAGTTCTTC.

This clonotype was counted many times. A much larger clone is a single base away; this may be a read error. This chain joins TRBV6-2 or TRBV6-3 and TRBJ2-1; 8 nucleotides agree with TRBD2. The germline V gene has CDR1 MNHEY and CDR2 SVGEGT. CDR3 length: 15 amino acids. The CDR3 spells CASGTALAGGREQSF. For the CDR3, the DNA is TGTGCCAGCGGGACCGCTCTGGCGGGAGGTCGAGAGCAGTCCTTC.

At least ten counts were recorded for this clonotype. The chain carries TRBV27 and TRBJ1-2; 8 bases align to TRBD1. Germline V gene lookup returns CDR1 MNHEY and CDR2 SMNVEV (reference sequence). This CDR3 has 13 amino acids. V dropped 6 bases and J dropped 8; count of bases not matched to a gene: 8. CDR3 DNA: TGTGCCAGCAGGCCGCAGGGGGCGGAAGGCTACACCTTC. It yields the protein CASRPQGAEGYTF.

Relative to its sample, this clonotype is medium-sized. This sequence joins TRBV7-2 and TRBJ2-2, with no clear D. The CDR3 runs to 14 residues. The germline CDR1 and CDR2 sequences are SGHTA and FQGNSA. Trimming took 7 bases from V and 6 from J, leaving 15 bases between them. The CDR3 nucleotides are TGTGCCAGCAATACGGGTCGGGTCGCCGGGGAGCTGTTTTTT. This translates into CASNTGRVAGELFF.

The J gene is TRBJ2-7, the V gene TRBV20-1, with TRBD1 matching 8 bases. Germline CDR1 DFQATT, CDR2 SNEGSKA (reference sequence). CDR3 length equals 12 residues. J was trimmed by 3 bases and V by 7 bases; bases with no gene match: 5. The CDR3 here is CSVAGGGYEQYF. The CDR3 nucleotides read TGCAGTGTCGCAGGGGGCGGCTACGAGCAGTACTTC.

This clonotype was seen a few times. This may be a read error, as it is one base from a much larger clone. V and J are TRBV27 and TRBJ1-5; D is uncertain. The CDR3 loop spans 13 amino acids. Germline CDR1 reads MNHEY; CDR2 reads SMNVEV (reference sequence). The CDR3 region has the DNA TGTGCCAGCAGTTTAACTGGTAATCAGCCCCTGCGTTTT. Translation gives CASSLTGNQPLRF.

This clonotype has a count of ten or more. The CDR3 region has the DNA TGCAGCGTTAGGGGGCGGCATGGCTACACCTTC. This sequence encodes CSVRGRHGYTF. J is TRBJ1-2 and V is TRBV29-1; the match to TRBD1 covers 7 bases. There are 11 residues in the CDR3. The germline gives CDR1 SQVTM, CDR2 ANQGSEA. Losses at the gene ends were 5 bases for V and 6 bases for J; bases not matched to a gene: 3.

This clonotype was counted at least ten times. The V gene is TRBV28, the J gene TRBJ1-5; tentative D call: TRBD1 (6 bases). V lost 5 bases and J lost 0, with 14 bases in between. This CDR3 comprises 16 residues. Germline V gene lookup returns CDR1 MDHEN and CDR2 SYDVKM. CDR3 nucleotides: TGTGCCAGCAGTACAACCGGGACATATAGCAATCAGCCCCAGCATTTT. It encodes CASSTTGTYSNQPQHF. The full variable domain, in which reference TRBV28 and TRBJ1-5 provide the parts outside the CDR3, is DVKVTQSSRYLVKRTGEKVFLECVQDMDHENMFWYRQDPGLGLRLIYFSYDVKMKEKGDIPEGYSVSREKKERFSLILESASTNQTSMYLCASSTTGTYSNQPQHFGDGTRLSIL.